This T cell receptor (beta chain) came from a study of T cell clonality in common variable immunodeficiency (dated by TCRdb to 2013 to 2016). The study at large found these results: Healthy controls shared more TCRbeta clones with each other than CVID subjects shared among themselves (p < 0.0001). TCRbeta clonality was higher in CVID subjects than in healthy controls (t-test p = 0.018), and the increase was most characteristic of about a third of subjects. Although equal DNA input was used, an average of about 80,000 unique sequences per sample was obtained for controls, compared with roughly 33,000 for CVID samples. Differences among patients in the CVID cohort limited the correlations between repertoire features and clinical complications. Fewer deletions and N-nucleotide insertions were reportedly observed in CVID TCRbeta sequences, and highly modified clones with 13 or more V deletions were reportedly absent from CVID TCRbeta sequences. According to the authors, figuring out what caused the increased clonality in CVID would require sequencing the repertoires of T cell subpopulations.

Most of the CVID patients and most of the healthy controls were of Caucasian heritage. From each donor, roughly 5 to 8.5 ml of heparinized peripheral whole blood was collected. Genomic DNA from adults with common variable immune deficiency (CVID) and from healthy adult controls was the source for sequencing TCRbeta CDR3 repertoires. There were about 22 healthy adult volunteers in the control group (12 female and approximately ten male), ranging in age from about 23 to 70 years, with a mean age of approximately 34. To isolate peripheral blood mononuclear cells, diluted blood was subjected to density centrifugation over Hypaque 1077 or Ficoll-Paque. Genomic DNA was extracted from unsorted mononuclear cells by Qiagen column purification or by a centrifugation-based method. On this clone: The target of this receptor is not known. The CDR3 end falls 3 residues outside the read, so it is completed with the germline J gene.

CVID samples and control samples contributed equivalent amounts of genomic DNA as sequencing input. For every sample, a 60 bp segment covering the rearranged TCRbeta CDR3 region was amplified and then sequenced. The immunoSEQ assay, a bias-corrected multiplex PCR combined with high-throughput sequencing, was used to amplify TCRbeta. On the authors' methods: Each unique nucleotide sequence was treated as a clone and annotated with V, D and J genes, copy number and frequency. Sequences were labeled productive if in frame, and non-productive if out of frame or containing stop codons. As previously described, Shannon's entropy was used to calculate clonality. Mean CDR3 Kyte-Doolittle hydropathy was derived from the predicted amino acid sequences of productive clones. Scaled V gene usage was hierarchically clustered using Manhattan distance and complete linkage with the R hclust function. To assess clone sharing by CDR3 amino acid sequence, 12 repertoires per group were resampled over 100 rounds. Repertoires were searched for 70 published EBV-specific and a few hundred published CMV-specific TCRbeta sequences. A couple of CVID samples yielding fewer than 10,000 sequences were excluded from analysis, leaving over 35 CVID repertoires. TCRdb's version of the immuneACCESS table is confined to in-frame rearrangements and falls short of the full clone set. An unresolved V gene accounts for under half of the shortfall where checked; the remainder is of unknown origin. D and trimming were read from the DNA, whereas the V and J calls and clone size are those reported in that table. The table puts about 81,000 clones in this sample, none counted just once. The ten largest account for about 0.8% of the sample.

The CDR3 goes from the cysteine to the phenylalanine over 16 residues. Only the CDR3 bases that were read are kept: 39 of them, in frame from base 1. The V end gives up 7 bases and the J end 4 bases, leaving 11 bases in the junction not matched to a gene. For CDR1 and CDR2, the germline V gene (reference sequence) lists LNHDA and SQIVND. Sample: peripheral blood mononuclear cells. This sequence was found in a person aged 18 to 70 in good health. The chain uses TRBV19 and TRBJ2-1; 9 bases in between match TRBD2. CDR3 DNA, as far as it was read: TGTGCCAGTACCAAGGAAGAGACTAGCGGATACAATGAG. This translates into CASTKEETSGYNE. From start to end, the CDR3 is CASTKEETSGYNEQFF.